The 12 T cell receptor beta chains below come from one sample, sequenced in a study of blood T cell repertoires in COVID-19. Clones were read by immunoSEQ multiplex PCR, and TCRdb kept only the in-frame ones, dropping some. Seen here are about 160,000 clones, 60% to 85% observed once, and the top ten hold around 3%. The specimen was peripheral blood. The receptors stem from a man between 65 and 79 years old with acute or convalescent COVID-19.

V gene TRBV5-1 combines with J gene TRBJ1-5; maybe TRBD1 (6 bases). This CDR3 spans 13 amino acids. Trimming removed 5 bases from V and 6 bases from J, with 12 bases in between. The germline CDR1 and CDR2 sequences are SGHRS and YFSETQ. The CDR3 spells CASRQGEGQPQHF. CDR3 DNA: TGCGCCAGCAGACAGGGAGAGGGTCAGCCCCAGCATTTT.

V and J are TRBV19 and TRBJ1-2; tentative D call: TRBD1 (5 bases). V dropped 3 bases and J dropped 5 bases, with 10 bases sitting between them. This CDR3 contains 13 residues. CDR1 LNHDA and CDR2 SQIVND come from the germline V gene (reference sequence). The CDR3 region has the DNA TGTGCCAGTAGTATTGGGGGAGGATATGGCTACACCTTC. Its translation is CASSIGGGYGYTF.

The chain couples TRBV7-9 to TRBJ1-1, with 10 nucleotides matching TRBD1. This CDR3 is built from 14 residues. V dropped 1 base and J dropped 11; count of bases not matched to a gene: 7. Germline V lookup: CDR1 SEHNR, CDR2 FQNEAQ (reference sequence). DNA of the CDR3: TGTGCCAGCAGCTTAGAGACAGGGGGCGGCGGGGCTTTCTTT. Translation gives CASSLETGGGGAFF. Based on the CDR3 plus reference TRBV7-9 and TRBJ1-1, the full variable domain is DTGVSQNPRHKITKRGQNVTFRCDPISEHNRLYWYRQTLGQGPEFLTYFQNEAQLEKSRLLSDRFSAERPKGSFSTLEIQRTEQGDSAMYLCASSLETGGGGAFFGQGTRLTVV.

The V gene is TRBV11-3, the J gene TRBJ2-3; a weak D match, TRBD2 (6 bases). This CDR3 has 14 amino acids. Trimming cost V 2 bases and J 5 bases, with 11 bases left between them. Germline V CDR1 and CDR2: SGHNT, YENEEA. The CDR3 nucleotides read TGTGCCAGCAGCTTAAGTCGGCGGGGAGATACGCAGTATTTT. It codes for CASSLSRRGDTQYF.

The V and J genes are TRBV12-3 or TRBV12-4 and TRBJ1-6; possibly TRBD1 for D (5 bases). This CDR3 has 12 residues. V lost 3 bases to trimming and J lost 9 bases, with 6 bases between them. CDR3 nucleotides: TGTGCCAGCAGTTTCGGGGGTTCACCCCTCCACTTT. It encodes CASSFGGSPLHF.

The chain couples TRBV6-6 to TRBJ2-4; D perhaps matches TRBD1 (6 bases). The germline V gene has CDR1 MNHNY and CDR2 SVGAGI (reference sequence). Trimming cost V 6 bases and J 4 bases, with 10 bases left between them. This CDR3 is 13 amino acids long. The CDR3 DNA is TGTGCCAGCAGCTTCGGACAGAAAAACATTCAGTACTTC. Protein product: CASSFGQKNIQYF.

The V call is TRBV19, the J call TRBJ1-3; the D gene is possibly TRBD1 (6 bases). V lost 0 bases, J lost 0 bases, and 12 bases lay in between. Germline CDR1 and CDR2: LNHDA and SQIVND (reference sequence). The CDR3 consists of 17 residues. DNA of the CDR3: TGTGCCAGTAGTATAGATCGGAACAGGGCCTCTGGAAACACCATATATTTT. Translated: CASSIDRNRASGNTIYF.

This chain joins TRBV7-8 and TRBJ2-2; 12 bases agree with TRBD2. Unmatched junction bases numbered 1, after V lost 7 bases and J lost 4 bases. This CDR3 region has 14 residues. Per germline, CDR1 SGHVS and CDR2 FQNEAQ. CDR3 nucleotide sequence: TGTGCCAGCAAGACTAGCGGGGGCACCGGGGAGCTGTTTTTT. Amino acids: CASKTSGGTGELFF. The full variable domain, its missing parts supplied by reference TRBV7-8 and TRBJ2-2, is GAGVSQSPRYKVAKRGQDVALRCDPISGHVSLFWYQQALGQGPEFLTYFQNEAQLDKSGLPSDRFFAERPEGSVSTLKIQRTQQEDSAVYLCASKTSGGTGELFFGEGSRLTVL.

CDR3 sequence reads: CASSTAGNSYEQYF. As DNA, the CDR3 is TGCGCCAGCAGCACCGCAGGGAACTCCTACGAGCAGTACTTC. The chain links TRBV5-1 to TRBJ2-7; a weak D match, TRBD1 (5 bases). Trimming stripped 4 bases from V and 0 bases from J, with 11 bases between. Germline loops: CDR1 SGHRS, CDR2 YFSETQ. The CDR3 runs 14 residues.

The sample holds one count of this clone. The CDR3 DNA follows: TGTGCCAGCAGCTTAAAAATTACTAGCGCCCAAGAGACCCAGTACTTC. Its translation is CASSLKITSAQETQYF. The chain carries TRBV11-3 and TRBJ2-5, with 7 bases identical to TRBD2. Germline V CDR1 and CDR2: SGHNT, YENEEA. After removal of 2 bases from V and 1 base from J, the junction contained 7 bases not matched to a gene. The CDR3 runs 16 residues.

This clone was seen more than once but under ten times. This chain joins TRBV19 and TRBJ1-5; TRBD1 aligns across 10 bases. The germline V gene encodes CDR1 LNHDA and CDR2 SQIVND (reference sequence). J was trimmed by 3 bases and V by 5 bases; bases with no gene match: 10. The CDR3 extends over 17 amino acids. The CDR3 nucleotides are TGTGCCAGTAGTGCTCGGACAGGGGGTCTCTCCAATCAGCCCCAGCATTTT. It is translated as CASSARTGGLSNQPQHF. Looking up the rest from reference TRBV19 and TRBJ1-5 gives the full variable domain: DGGITQSPKYLFRKEGQNVTLSCEQNLNHDAMYWYRQDPGQGLRLIYYSQIVNDFQKGDIAEGYSVSREKKESFPLTVTSAQKNPTAFYLCASSARTGGLSNQPQHFGDGTRLSIL.

The chain employs TRBV4-1 and TRBJ1-1; TRBD1 agrees at 8 bases. Trimming cost V 4 bases and J 2 bases; bases outside gene matches: 6. Germline loops: CDR1 MGHRA, CDR2 YSYEKL. The CDR3 totals 15 residues. The chain's CDR3 is CASSRQDRDNTEAFF. The CDR3 nucleotides are TGCGCCAGCAGCCGACAGGACAGGGATAACACTGAAGCTTTCTTT.